This TCR beta chain was captured in a study of T cell changes during pregnancy in multiple sclerosis. This CDR3 region has 14 residues. The germline V gene has CDR1 SGHTA and CDR2 FQGNSA. V was shortened by 5 bases and J by 0 bases, with 10 bases between the two germline ends. TCRdb's copy holds only in-frame clones and misses some; the assay was immunoSEQ multiplex PCR. The data show 95,000 to 110,000 clones, roughly nine tenths seen once. This clonotype originated in a female donor with multiple sclerosis, enrolled in a pregnancy study. The chain uses TRBV7-2 and TRBJ1-2, with D uncertain. Sequencing was performed on peripheral blood, taken after pregnancy. Here the CDR3 reads CASSPTTANYGYTF. DNA for the CDR3: TGTGCCAGCAGCCCCACCACGGCTAACTATGGCTACACCTTC.